The entry that follows covers one T cell receptor beta chain sequence. The antigen is unknown. Trimming cost V 4 bases and J 1 base, with 14 bases left between them. From germline, CDR1 is DFQATT and CDR2 SNEGSKA (reference sequence). The CDR3 extends over 14 amino acids. The beta constant-region primer was an equimolar mix of two oligonucleotides covering TRBC1 and TRBC2. Nested alpha and beta constant-region primers with the SP2 primer drove four PCR rounds on ligated cDNA. Ligation attached a single-stranded oligonucleotide with a 12-nucleotide UMI and the SP2 primer to the cDNA 3' end. One entry per CDR3 protein results from TCRdb running MiXCR on the UMI-ligation and nested PCR reads. In the table there are about 140,000 distinct CDR3 sequences, under 25% of which are singletons. Sequential positive selection took CD4 T cells first, then CD8 T cells. Cells stained for CD3, CD4, CD8, CD45RA and CD27 were sorted into four subsets.

This specimen comes from a study of naive and memory T cell subsets. Whole-study results and caveats: Possibly reflecting memory cells re-expressing CD45RA, a few larger clonotypes occurred in naive repertoires, especially CD8.

Sequencing was performed on naive CD8+ T cells from blood. V and J are TRBV20-1 and TRBJ2-7; D gene unclear. The TCR was taken from a human donor in good health. This chain's CDR3 is CSATSVARSYEQYF. The CDR3 DNA follows: TGCAGTGCTACCTCGGTTGCACGGTCCTACGAGCAGTACTTC.